The 9 T cell receptor beta chains given below trace back to one sample, sequenced in a study of blood T cell repertoires in COVID-19. The protocol was immunoSEQ multiplex PCR, while the TCRdb copy is restricted to in-frame clones and leaves out a portion. The table lists 280,000 or so clones, around 90% of them singletons. The sequenced sample was PBMCs or T cells enriched from blood (not recorded which). The receptors come from a woman aged 18-30 years with acute COVID-19.

This clone was picked up a small number of times. The V and J genes are TRBV4-3 and TRBJ2-7; 9 nucleotides line up with TRBD1. Germline V gene lookup returns CDR1 LGHNA and CDR2 YSLEER. V lost 1 base and J lost 3; bases outside the gene matches: 7. The CDR3 has 16 amino acids. Written as DNA, the CDR3 is TGCGCCAGCAGCCAAGGTCTACAGGGGGCCTACTACGAGCAGTACTTC. This codes for CASSQGLQGAYYEQYF.

Regarding this clone: Since the CDR3 does not end with the conserved phenylalanine or tryptophan, this likely comes from a read error. The DNA is omitted, as the CDR3 cannot be located on it reliably, and the CDR3 follows TCRdb's listing. This rearrangement joins TRBV12-3 or TRBV12-4 to TRBJ1-1. The CDR3 contains 12 residues when both ends are counted. The CDR3 spells CASSLTKVHIVI.

V gene TRBV24-1 combines with J gene TRBJ1-1; 10 positions agree with TRBD1. The CDR3 is 16 residues long. Germline CDR1 is KGHDR and CDR2 is SFDVKD. V lost 7 bases, J lost 4 bases, and 11 bases stayed unmatched. The CDR3 DNA reads as TGTGCCACCAGATCATCAGGACAGGGGGGGGGCACTGAAGCTTTCTTT. It codes for CATRSSGQGGGTEAFF.

This clone was counted a single time. This chain uses TRBV29-1 with TRBJ2-7; maybe TRBD1 (7 bases). This CDR3 is 16 amino acids long. Germline loops: CDR1 SQVTM, CDR2 ANQGSEA. V was pared by 1 base and J by 1 base, with 17 bases between. The CDR3 loop is CSVEGAEGAPSYEQYF. In DNA, the CDR3 is TGCAGCGTTGAAGGGGCGGAGGGGGCGCCTTCCTACGAGCAGTACTTC.

The genes are TRBV28 and TRBJ2-3, with D maybe TRBD1 (5 bases). Germline CDR1 is MDHEN and CDR2 is SYDVKM. Trimming shortened V by 5 bases and J by 2 bases, and 14 bases separated the two germline ends. The length of the CDR3 is 15 residues. CDR3 protein: CASSQQQDPTDTQYF. In nucleotides, the CDR3 is TGTGCCAGCAGTCAACAACAGGACCCCACAGATACGCAGTATTTT.

The CDR3 spells CASSLGHIQETQYF. DNA of the CDR3: TGTGCCAGCAGCTTAGGACATATTCAAGAGACCCAGTACTTC. The chain links TRBV7-2 to TRBJ2-5; D is unresolved. Germline loops: CDR1 SGHTA, CDR2 FQGNSA. The V and J ends lost 1 base and 2 bases respectively, with 8 bases between them. The length of the CDR3 is 14 residues.

J is TRBJ2-7 and V is TRBV3-1 (or the pseudogene TRBV3-2); 9 nucleotides agree with TRBD2. Germline V gene data show CDR1 as LGHDT and CDR2 as YNNKEL (reference sequence). The V and J ends lost 1 base and 3 bases, in that order; junction bases with no gene match: 4. The CDR3 is 15 residues long. The CDR3 DNA reads as TGTGCCAGCAGCCAAGTTGCGGGAGGGCTCTACGAGCAGTACTTC. It yields the protein CASSQVAGGLYEQYF.

The chain combines TRBV27 with TRBJ2-1; 8 nucleotides line up with TRBD2. CDR1 is MNHEY and CDR2 is SMNVEV in the germline V gene (reference sequence). This CDR3 is built from 16 residues. Trimming removed 4 bases from V and 5 bases from J; junction bases left unmatched: 10. CDR3 sequence reads: CASSSIGAGENNEQFF. For the CDR3, the DNA is TGTGCCAGCAGTTCAATCGGAGCGGGAGAGAACAATGAGCAGTTCTTC.

J is TRBJ2-7 and V is TRBV4-1, with 10 bases identical to TRBD2. CDR3 length: 15 residues. Trimming at V came to 4 bases and at J to 6 bases, leaving 9 bases not matched to a gene. CDR1 MGHRA and CDR2 YSYEKL come from the germline V gene. CDR3 coding DNA: TGCGCCAGCAGCCGAGTAGCGGGAGGCCTGGGCGAGCAGTACTTC. It encodes CASSRVAGGLGEQYF.